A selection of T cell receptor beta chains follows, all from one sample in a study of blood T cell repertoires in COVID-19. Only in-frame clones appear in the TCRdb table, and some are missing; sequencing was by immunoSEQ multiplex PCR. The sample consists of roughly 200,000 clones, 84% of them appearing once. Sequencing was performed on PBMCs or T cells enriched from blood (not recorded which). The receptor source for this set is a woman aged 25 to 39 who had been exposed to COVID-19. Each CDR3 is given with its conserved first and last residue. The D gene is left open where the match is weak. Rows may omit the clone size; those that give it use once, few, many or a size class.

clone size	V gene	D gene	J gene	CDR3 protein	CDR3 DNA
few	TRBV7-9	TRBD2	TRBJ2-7	CASSLSGAGGPEQYF	TGTGCCAGCAGTCTCTCGGGAGCGGGGGGCCCCGAGCAGTACTTC
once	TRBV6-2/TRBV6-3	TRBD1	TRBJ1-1	CASSYPDRGTEAFF	TGTGCCAGCAGTTACCCGGACAGGGGTACTGAAGCTTTCTTT
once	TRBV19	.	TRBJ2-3	CASSPIRMGAYLQYF	TGTGCCAGTAGTCCTATACGTATGGGGGCGTATTTGCAGTATTTT
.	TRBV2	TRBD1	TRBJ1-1	CASKTGGAQNTEAFF	TGTGCCAGCAAGACAGGGGGCGCGCAGAACACTGAAGCTTTCTTT
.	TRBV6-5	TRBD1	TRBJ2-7	CASSYHRDRGAYEQYF	TGTGCCAGCAGTTACCACCGGGACAGGGGGGCCTACGAGCAGTACTTC
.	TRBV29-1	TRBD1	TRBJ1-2	CSVRVTGTGEGTF	TGCAGCGTGCGTGTGACCGGGACAGGGGAAGGGACCTTC
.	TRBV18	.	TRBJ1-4	CASSPGAGKDEKLFF	TGTGCCAGCTCACCAGGTGCCGGGAAGGATGAAAAACTGTTTTTT
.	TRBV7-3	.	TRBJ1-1	CASSPMAGENTEAFF	TGTGCCAGCAGCCCCATGGCGGGCGAGAACACTGAAGCTTTCTTT
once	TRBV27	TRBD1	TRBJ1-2	CASSPSTGYILTGYTF	TGTGCCAGCAGTCCCTCGACAGGGTACATCCTAACGGGCTACACCTTC
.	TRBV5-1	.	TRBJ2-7	CASARGATYEQYF	TGCGCCAGCGCCCGGGGAGCCACCTACGAGCAGTACTTC
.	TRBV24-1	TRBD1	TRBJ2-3	CATSDPGQGSTDTQYF	TGTGCCACCAGTGACCCGGGACAGGGGAGCACAGATACGCAGTATTTT
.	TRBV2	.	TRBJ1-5	CASSRQDSINQPQHF	TGTGCCAGCAGTCGACAGGACTCCATCAATCAGCCCCAGCATTTT
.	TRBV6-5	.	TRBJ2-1	CASSYSQGINYNEQFF	TGTGCCAGCAGTTACTCTCAGGGTATAAACTACAATGAGCAGTTCTTC
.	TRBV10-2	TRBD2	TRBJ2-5	CASRETSGGWGETQYF	TGCGCCAGCAGAGAAACTAGCGGGGGTTGGGGAGAGACCCAGTACTTC
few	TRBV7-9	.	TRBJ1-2	CASHANPGGYGYTF	TGTGCCAGCCACGCAAACCCGGGGGGCTATGGCTACACCTTC
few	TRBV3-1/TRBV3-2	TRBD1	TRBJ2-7	CASSRDLGTASSYEQYF	TGTGCCAGCAGCCGGGACCTCGGGACAGCTAGCTCCTACGAGCAGTACTTC
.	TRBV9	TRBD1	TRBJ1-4	CATDIGRGREKLFF	TGTGCCACCGATATCGGCAGGGGGCGAGAAAAACTGTTTTTT
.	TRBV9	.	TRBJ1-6	CASNSGRENSPLHF	TGTGCCAGCAACAGTGGCAGGGAAAATTCACCCCTCCACTTT
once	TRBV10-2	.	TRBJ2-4	CASSEVGLDIQYF	TGCGCCAGCAGTGAGGTGGGCCTGGACATTCAGTACTTC
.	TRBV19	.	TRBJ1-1	CASSIGRQNTEAFF	TGTGCCAGTAGTATAGGCAGGCAAAACACTGAAGCTTTCTTT
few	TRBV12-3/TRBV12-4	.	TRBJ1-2	CASSLGGNYGYTF	TGTGCCAGCAGTTTGGGCGGGAACTATGGCTACACCTTC
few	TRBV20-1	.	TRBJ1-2	CSARAAGYTF	TGCAGTGCTAGGGCGGCTGGCTACACCTTC
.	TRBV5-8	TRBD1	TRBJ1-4	CASSTDRGREKLFF	TGTGCCAGCAGCACGGACAGGGGGCGAGAAAAACTGTTTTTT
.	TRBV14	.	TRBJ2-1	CASSQAGDNEQFF	TGTGCCAGCAGCCAAGCGGGAGACAATGAGCAGTTCTTC
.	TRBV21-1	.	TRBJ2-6	CASSKERRQGARSGANVLTF	TGTGCCAGCAGCAAAGAAAGGAGACAGGGGGCTCGAAGTGGGGCCAACGTCCTGACTTTC
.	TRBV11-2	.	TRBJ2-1	CASSLDSPRVLIWNNEQFF	TGTGCCAGCAGCTTAGATTCGCCCAGGGTATTGATATGGAACAATGAGCAGTTCTTC
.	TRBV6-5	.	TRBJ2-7	CASSYSRTYEQYF	TGTGCCAGCAGTTACTCTCGTACCTACGAGCAGTACTTC
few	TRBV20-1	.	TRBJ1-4	CSASTAEKLFF	TGCAGTGCCTCGACTGCTGAAAAACTGTTTTTT
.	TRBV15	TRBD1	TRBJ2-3	CATSWNRGPTDTQYF	TGTGCCACCAGCTGGAACAGGGGGCCCACAGATACGCAGTATTTT
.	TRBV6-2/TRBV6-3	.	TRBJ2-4	CASSYSFLSTDYLAKNIQYF	TGTGCCAGCAGTTACTCATTTTTGTCTACAGATTACCTAGCCAAAAACATTCAGTACTTC
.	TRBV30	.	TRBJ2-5	CAWSVGGESRETQYF	TGTGCCTGGAGTGTAGGAGGTGAAAGTAGGGAGACCCAGTACTTC
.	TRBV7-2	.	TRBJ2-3	CASSLGPGIPDTQYF	TGTGCCAGCAGCTTAGGGCCGGGGATTCCAGATACGCAGTATTTT
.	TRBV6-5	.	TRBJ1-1	CASRTGKAFF	TGTGCCAGCAGAACCGGGAAAGCTTTCTTT
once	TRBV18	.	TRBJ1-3	CASSPNPTPLSGNTIYF	TGTGCCAGCTCACCAAATCCGACTCCACTCTCTGGAAACACCATATATTTT
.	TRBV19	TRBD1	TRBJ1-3	CASSAGQAISGNTIYF	TGTGCCAGTAGTGCCGGACAGGCCATCTCTGGAAACACCATATATTTT
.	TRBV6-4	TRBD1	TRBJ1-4	CASSNRTGRFEKLFF	TGTGCCAGCAGTAACAGGACAGGGAGGTTTGAAAAACTGTTTTTT
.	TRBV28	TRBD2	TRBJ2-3	CASSSLAGGPDTQYF	TGTGCCAGCAGTTCTTTAGCGGGGGGACCGGATACGCAGTATTTT
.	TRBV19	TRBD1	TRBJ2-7	CASSIRMPSGGDEQYF	TGTGCCAGTAGTATACGTATGCCGTCAGGGGGAGACGAGCAGTACTTC
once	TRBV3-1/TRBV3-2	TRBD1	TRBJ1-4	CASSLQGSSEKLFF	TGTGCCAGCAGCCTACAGGGGTCCAGTGAAAAACTGTTTTTT
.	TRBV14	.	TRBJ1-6	CASRPRTYSPLHF	TGTGCCAGCAGGCCCAGGACATATTCACCCCTCCACTTT
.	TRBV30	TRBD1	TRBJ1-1	CAWRQGAWTEAFF	TGTGCCTGGAGGCAGGGGGCTTGGACTGAAGCTTTCTTT
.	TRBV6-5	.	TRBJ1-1	CASSPGAGGEAFF	TGTGCCAGCAGCCCCGGCGCCGGGGGTGAAGCTTTCTTT